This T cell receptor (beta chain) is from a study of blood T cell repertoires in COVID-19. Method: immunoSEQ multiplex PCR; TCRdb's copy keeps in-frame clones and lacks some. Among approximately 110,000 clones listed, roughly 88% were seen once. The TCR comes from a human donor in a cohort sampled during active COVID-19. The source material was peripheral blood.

In DNA, the CDR3 is TGCGCCAGCAGCAAAACCAAGACAGACGCCTTTCCCCACGAGCAGTACTTC. The encoded protein is CASSKTKTDAFPHEQYF. The chain employs TRBV5-1 and TRBJ2-7, with a tentative D call TRBD1 (5 bases). The V gene's germline CDR1 is SGHRS and CDR2 YFSETQ. The CDR3 totals 17 residues. V was clipped by 4 bases and J by 5 bases, with 25 bases between them.